This T cell receptor beta chain came from a study of OX40 agonist ivuxolimab in advanced cancers. Study as a whole: Patients in the trial were receiving intravenous ivuxolimab every 2 weeks, at doses of 0.01 to 10 mg/kg. Patients treated during dose escalation were battling hepatocellular carcinoma, melanoma, renal cell or head and neck cancer. Cohort: approximately 83% men, mean age approximately 64, aged about 20 to 80.

Germline-derived CDR1 and CDR2 are SGHTA and FQGNSA. V was trimmed by 2 bases and J by 7 bases, leaving 15 bases between them. The CDR3 covers 15 residues. A history of autoimmune disease or systemic immunosuppression excluded patients. Sequencing used immunoSEQ multiplex PCR; TCRdb keeps in-frame clones, though not all of them. This sample has roughly 50,000 clones, with 80% to 90% found just once. The source was CD4+ or CD8+ T cells sorted from blood, collected in a trial of the OX40 agonist ivuxolimab. The chain couples TRBV7-2 to TRBJ1-5; D is uncertain. The receptor comes from an adult with an advanced solid tumor such as melanoma, head and neck, liver or kidney cancer. The CDR3 DNA reads as TGTGCCAGCAGCTTATATGGGGAATCCGGACAGCCCCAGCATTTT. Protein product: CASSLYGESGQPQHF. The full variable domain, rest sourced from reference TRBV7-2 and TRBJ1-5, is GAGVSQSPSNKVTEKGKDVELRCDPISGHTALYWYRQSLGQGLEFLIYFQGNSAPDKSGLPSDRFSAERTGGSVSTLTIQRTQQEDSAVYLCASSLYGESGQPQHFGDGTRLSIL.